Each of the 24 T cell receptor beta chains below was sequenced from the same sample in a study of blood T cell repertoires in COVID-19. Generated by immunoSEQ multiplex PCR, the TCRdb table keeps only in-frame clones and is missing some. Of about 300,000 clones in the sample, nearly 90% were seen once. Sequencing input: peripheral blood. The receptors originated from a woman aged 30 to 39 with COVID-19, enrolled during active disease.

This chain links TRBV9 with TRBJ2-2; possibly TRBD1 for D (6 bases). The germline CDR1 and CDR2 sequences are SGDLS and YYNGEE. The CDR3 contains 12 residues. V lost 3 bases to trimming and J lost 6 bases, with 6 bases between them. CDR3 nucleotide sequence: TGTGCCAGCAGCGCAGGGGCCGGGGAGCTGTTTTTT. This sequence encodes CASSAGAGELFF.

V gene TRBV7-2 combines with J gene TRBJ1-3, with a tentative D call TRBD1 (6 bases). The CDR3 consists of 17 residues. V was trimmed by 2 bases and J by 0 bases, leaving 14 bases between them. Germline values: CDR1 SGHTA, CDR2 FQGNSA. The chain's CDR3 is CASSLQVGTLSGNTIYF. CDR3 nucleotide sequence: TGTGCCAGCAGCTTACAGGTTGGGACACTCTCTGGAAACACCATATATTTT.

The chain combines TRBV6-5 with TRBJ1-2; D is ambiguous. The CDR3 is 14 amino acids. From germline, CDR1 is MNHEY and CDR2 SVGAGI. Trimming took off 8 bases at V and 8 bases at J, with 21 bases between the two ends. Written as DNA, the CDR3 is TGTGCCAGCTTGCTGGTCGGTCCTATAGAGGGCTACACCTTC. It translates to CASLLVGPIEGYTF.

The V and J genes are TRBV6-1 and TRBJ1-1; no firm D call. Germline loops: CDR1 MNHNS, CDR2 SASEGT. The CDR3 is made up of 13 amino acids. Deletions cut 2 bases from V and 5 bases from J, with 9 bases between. In nucleotides, the CDR3 is TGTGCCAGCAGTGAACCTGGGCGAACTGAAGCTTTCTTT. Translation: CASSEPGRTEAFF.

The CDR3, as DNA: TGCAGCGCGTCGACTTCCGCTAATGAAAAACTGTTTTTT. It is translated as CSASTSANEKLFF. The chain carries TRBV29-1 and TRBJ1-4; unclear D gene. The CDR3 has 13 residues. V was cut by 7 bases and J by 3 bases, with 12 bases left in between. Germline CDR1 SQVTM, CDR2 ANQGSEA.

The chain carries TRBV27 and TRBJ2-2; no reliable D call. Germline V gene data show CDR1 as MNHEY and CDR2 as SMNVEV (reference sequence). This CDR3 is 13 amino acids long. V gave up 8 bases and J gave up 4 bases, with 11 bases separating them. As DNA, the CDR3 is TGTGCCAGCTTCGCGTTGGTCACCGGGGAGCTGTTTTTT. Translating it yields CASFALVTGELFF.

The chain joins TRBV7-5 to TRBJ1-1. TRBV7-5 is labeled a pseudogene. The CDR3 is 14 amino acids. The CDR3 DNA reads TGTGCCAGAAGCTCGGTGGAGTGGTCGTTTGAAGCTTTCTTT. It yields the protein CARSSVEWSFEAFF.

The V call is TRBV7-8, the J call TRBJ2-1; D gene unclear. Germline CDR1 and CDR2: SGHVS and FQNEAQ. Trimming took off 5 bases at V and 6 bases at J, with 8 bases between the two ends. This CDR3 comprises 12 residues. The CDR3 sequence: CASSPASNEQFF. The CDR3 DNA follows: TGTGCCAGCAGCCCTGCGAGCAATGAGCAGTTCTTC. The full variable domain, completed using reference TRBV7-8 and TRBJ2-1, is GAGVSQSPRYKVAKRGQDVALRCDPISGHVSLFWYQQALGQGPEFLTYFQNEAQLDKSGLPSDRFFAERPEGSVSTLKIQRTQQEDSAVYLCASSPASNEQFFGPGTRLTVL.

V is TRBV7-2 and J is TRBJ1-1, with 7 bases matching TRBD1. With V trimmed by 5 bases and J by 0 bases, 3 bases remained unmatched. Germline CDR1 and CDR2: SGHTA and FQGNSA. The CDR3 extends over 14 amino acids. CDR3 DNA sequence: TGTGCCAGCAGCCGGGGGACAGTGAACACTGAAGCTTTCTTT. Translation: CASSRGTVNTEAFF.

The chain is built from TRBV12-5 and TRBJ1-6, with TRBD1 identical over 8 bases. The germline V gene encodes CDR1 LGHNT and CDR2 FRNRAP. J gave up 9 bases and V 5 bases, and 6 bases lay outside the gene matches. The CDR3 consists of 14 residues. In DNA form, the CDR3 reads TGTGCTAGTGGTATCGGACAGGGCGGTTCACCCCTCCACTTT. Protein: CASGIGQGGSPLHF. Full variable domain (rest looked up from reference TRBV12-5 and TRBJ1-6): DARVTQTPRHKVTEMGQEVTMRCQPILGHNTVFWYRQTMMQGLELLAYFRNRAPLDDSGMPKDRFSAEMPDATLATLKIQPSEPRDSAVYFCASGIGQGGSPLHFGNGTRLTVT.

The chain carries TRBV7-9 and TRBJ1-1; TRBD1 matches at 9 bases. This CDR3 spans 15 amino acids. The V gene end was trimmed by 0 bases and the J gene end by 7 bases; junction bases not matched to a gene: 6. Germline-derived CDR1 and CDR2 are SEHNR and FQNEAQ (reference sequence). CDR3 bases: TGTGCCAGCAGCTTAGCAGGGACAGGGCTTGATGAAGCTTTCTTT. Its translation: CASSLAGTGLDEAFF.

This rearrangement joins TRBV6-5 to TRBJ1-1; 9 bases agree with TRBD1. The CDR3 has 15 residues. V gave up 0 bases and J gave up 5 bases; unmatched junction bases: 4. Germline V gene data show CDR1 as MNHEY and CDR2 as SVGAGI. The CDR3 protein is CASSYSNRGRTEAFF. For the CDR3, the DNA is TGTGCCAGCAGTTACTCGAACAGGGGGCGGACTGAAGCTTTCTTT.

The V and J genes are TRBV28 and TRBJ1-2; the D gene is possibly TRBD1 (6 bases). Looked up from germline, CDR1 is MDHEN and CDR2 is SYDVKM. Trimming left V 5 bases short and J 4 bases short, with 14 bases between. The length of the CDR3 is 14 residues. The CDR3 loop is CASSTGFSIYGYTF. The CDR3 DNA reads as TGTGCCAGCAGTACAGGGTTCAGCATCTATGGCTACACCTTC.

The chain employs TRBV7-6 and TRBJ1-2, with D uncertain. Germline V CDR1 and CDR2: SGHVS, FNYEAQ. With 7 bases removed from V and 10 bases from J, the gap between germline ends came to 16 bases. The CDR3 has 12 residues. CDR3 protein: CASTLTGNHYTF. DNA of the CDR3: TGTGCCAGCACCCTAACGGGTAATCACTACACCTTC.

The chain carries TRBV7-2 and TRBJ1-3; D is uncertain. Trimming removed 5 bases at V and 4 bases at J, with 18 bases between. The CDR3 is made up of 16 amino acids. Germline V gene data show CDR1 as SGHTA and CDR2 as FQGNSA. The chain's CDR3 is CASSADSRKRGNTIYF. The CDR3 DNA sequence: TGTGCCAGCAGCGCTGACTCCCGTAAACGCGGAAACACCATATATTTT.

This chain connects TRBV7-9 to TRBJ2-3; maybe TRBD1 (5 bases). This CDR3 comprises 14 residues. Trimming took 5 bases from V and 2 from J, leaving 11 bases between them. The V gene's germline CDR1 is SEHNR and CDR2 FQNEAQ (reference sequence). The CDR3, as DNA: TGTGCCAGCAGCCCCAGACAGACCACAGATACGCAGTATTTT. It yields the protein CASSPRQTTDTQYF.

CDR3 DNA: TGTGCCAGCAGTAGGGACAGGGGGCAGCCCCAGCATTTT. This gives the protein CASSRDRGQPQHF. This chain joins TRBV11-2 and TRBJ1-5; 11 bases line up with TRBD1. Germline V CDR1 and CDR2: SGHAT, FQNNGV. The CDR3 consists of 13 residues. V was clipped by 6 bases and J by 7 bases; unmatched bases: 2.

The CDR3 sequence: CASSQSTGSSGNTIYF. For the CDR3, the DNA is TGTGCCAGCAGCCAAAGCACAGGGAGCTCTGGAAACACCATATATTTT. This chain uses TRBV4-2 with TRBJ1-3, with D perhaps matching TRBD1 (6 bases). Germline CDR1 LGHNA, CDR2 YNFKEQ. CDR3 length: 16 residues. Deletions cut 2 bases from V and 0 bases from J, with 11 bases between.

The chain has TRBV7-9 and TRBJ2-1; 13 nucleotides align to TRBD2. Germline V gene sequence: CDR1 SEHNR, CDR2 FQNEAQ (reference sequence). The ends lost 5 bases at V and 9 bases at J; junction bases unmatched: 7. The CDR3 extends over 15 amino acids. The CDR3, as DNA: TGTGCCAGCAGCCAACTAGCGGGGGGGTATGGTGAGCAGTTCTTC. Translating gives CASSQLAGGYGEQFF. The whole variable domain, remainder taken from reference TRBV7-9 and TRBJ2-1, is DTGVSQNPRHKITKRGQNVTFRCDPISEHNRLYWYRQTLGQGPEFLTYFQNEAQLEKSRLLSDRFSAERPKGSFSTLEIQRTEQGDSAMYLCASSQLAGGYGEQFFGPGTRLTVL.

This chain connects TRBV5-5 to TRBJ2-7; maybe TRBD2 (5 bases). The CDR3 spans 14 residues. V was clipped by 1 base and J by 0 bases, with 8 bases between them. Germline V gene data show CDR1 as SGHKS and CDR2 as YYEKEE (reference sequence). The CDR3 DNA sequence: TGTGCCAGCAGCTTGCGGGGTTTCTCCTACGAGCAGTACGTC. As protein: CASSLRGFSYEQYV.

The chain is built from TRBV9 and TRBJ2-3; TRBD2 matches 11 bases. From germline, CDR1 is SGDLS and CDR2 YYNGEE. CDR3 length equals 15 residues. V gave up 4 bases and J gave up 1 base; unmatched junction bases: 2. CDR3 in amino acids: CASSPTSGGTDTQYF. CDR3 coding DNA: TGTGCCAGCAGCCCGACTAGCGGGGGCACAGATACGCAGTATTTT. Together with reference TRBV9 and TRBJ2-3, the CDR3 gives the full variable domain: DSGVTQTPKHLITATGQRVTLRCSPRSGDLSVYWYQQSLDQGLQFLIQYYNGEERAKGNILERFSAQQFPDLHSELNLSSLELGDSALYFCASSPTSGGTDTQYFGPGTRLTVL.

The chain carries TRBV2 and TRBJ2-1; D might be TRBD2 (5 bases). The CDR3 runs to 11 residues. The germline CDR1 and CDR2 sequences are SNHLY and FYNNEI. Deletions cut 7 bases from V and 7 bases from J, with 8 bases between. In DNA, the CDR3 is TGTGCCAGCACTAGGGAGAATGAGCAGTTCTTC. The encoded protein is CASTRENEQFF.

The chain has TRBV3-1 (or the pseudogene TRBV3-2) and TRBJ2-2, with unresolved D. Trimming removed 5 bases at V and 3 bases at J, with 7 bases between. The CDR3 has 13 residues. Germline CDR1 LGHDT, CDR2 YNNKEL (reference sequence). CDR3 nucleotides: TGTGCCAGCAGCTCCGAGGACACCGGGGAGCTGTTTTTT. It translates to CASSSEDTGELFF.

As concerns this clone: This clone may be a read error of a much larger clone one base away. The chain employs TRBV11-2 and TRBJ2-1; 11 bases agree with TRBD2. Germline CDR1 is SGHAT and CDR2 is FQNNGV. The CDR3 runs 15 residues. The V gene end was trimmed by 6 bases and the J gene end by 3 bases; junction bases not matched to a gene: 4. The CDR3 DNA is TGTGCCAGCAGTTTGACTAGCGGGGACTACAATGAGCAGTTCTTC. Amino acids: CASSLTSGDYNEQFF.